This TCR beta chain was recovered during a study of regulatory T cells in long-lasting Graves disease. Study summary: Graves' patients who were just diagnosed had used antithyroid drugs for under 3 months.

CDR3-region Arm-PCR and iRepertoire HTBI primers produced the TCR beta libraries. From the multiplex PCR reads, TCRdb called clonotypes with MiXCR, one entry per CDR3 protein. Of 300,000 to 400,000 distinct CDR3 sequences listed, around 17% were seen once; the top ten hold roughly 27%. Time point: newly diagnosed GD, antithyroid drugs for less than 3 months. The TCR library was prepared using RNA isolated from PBMCs. Roughly 9.2 milliliters of peripheral blood were drawn into EDTA tubes. V dropped 3 bases and J dropped 9; count of bases not matched to a gene: 4. The CDR3 is 14 residues long. Germline loops: CDR1 LNHDA, CDR2 SQIVND (reference sequence). These data were also filed under a second study, of T cells in Graves' hyperthyroidism and ophthalmopathy. This second report adds: Each diagnosis drew on symptoms, thyroxine, TRAb, thyroid ultrasound and orbital computed tomography findings. Using the HTBI primer set, a first-round RT-PCR was run on the TCR CDR3.

This specimen consisted of peripheral blood mononuclear cells (PBMCs), obtained at new diagnosis, from a patient treated with antithyroid drugs. J is TRBJ2-1 and V is TRBV19, with TRBD2 identical over 11 bases. This TCR derives from a man aged 35 to 55 with Graves disease. The CDR3 DNA reads TGTGCCAGTAGTATCAGACTAGCGGGGAGTGAGCAGTTCTTC. The encoded protein is CASSIRLAGSEQFF.